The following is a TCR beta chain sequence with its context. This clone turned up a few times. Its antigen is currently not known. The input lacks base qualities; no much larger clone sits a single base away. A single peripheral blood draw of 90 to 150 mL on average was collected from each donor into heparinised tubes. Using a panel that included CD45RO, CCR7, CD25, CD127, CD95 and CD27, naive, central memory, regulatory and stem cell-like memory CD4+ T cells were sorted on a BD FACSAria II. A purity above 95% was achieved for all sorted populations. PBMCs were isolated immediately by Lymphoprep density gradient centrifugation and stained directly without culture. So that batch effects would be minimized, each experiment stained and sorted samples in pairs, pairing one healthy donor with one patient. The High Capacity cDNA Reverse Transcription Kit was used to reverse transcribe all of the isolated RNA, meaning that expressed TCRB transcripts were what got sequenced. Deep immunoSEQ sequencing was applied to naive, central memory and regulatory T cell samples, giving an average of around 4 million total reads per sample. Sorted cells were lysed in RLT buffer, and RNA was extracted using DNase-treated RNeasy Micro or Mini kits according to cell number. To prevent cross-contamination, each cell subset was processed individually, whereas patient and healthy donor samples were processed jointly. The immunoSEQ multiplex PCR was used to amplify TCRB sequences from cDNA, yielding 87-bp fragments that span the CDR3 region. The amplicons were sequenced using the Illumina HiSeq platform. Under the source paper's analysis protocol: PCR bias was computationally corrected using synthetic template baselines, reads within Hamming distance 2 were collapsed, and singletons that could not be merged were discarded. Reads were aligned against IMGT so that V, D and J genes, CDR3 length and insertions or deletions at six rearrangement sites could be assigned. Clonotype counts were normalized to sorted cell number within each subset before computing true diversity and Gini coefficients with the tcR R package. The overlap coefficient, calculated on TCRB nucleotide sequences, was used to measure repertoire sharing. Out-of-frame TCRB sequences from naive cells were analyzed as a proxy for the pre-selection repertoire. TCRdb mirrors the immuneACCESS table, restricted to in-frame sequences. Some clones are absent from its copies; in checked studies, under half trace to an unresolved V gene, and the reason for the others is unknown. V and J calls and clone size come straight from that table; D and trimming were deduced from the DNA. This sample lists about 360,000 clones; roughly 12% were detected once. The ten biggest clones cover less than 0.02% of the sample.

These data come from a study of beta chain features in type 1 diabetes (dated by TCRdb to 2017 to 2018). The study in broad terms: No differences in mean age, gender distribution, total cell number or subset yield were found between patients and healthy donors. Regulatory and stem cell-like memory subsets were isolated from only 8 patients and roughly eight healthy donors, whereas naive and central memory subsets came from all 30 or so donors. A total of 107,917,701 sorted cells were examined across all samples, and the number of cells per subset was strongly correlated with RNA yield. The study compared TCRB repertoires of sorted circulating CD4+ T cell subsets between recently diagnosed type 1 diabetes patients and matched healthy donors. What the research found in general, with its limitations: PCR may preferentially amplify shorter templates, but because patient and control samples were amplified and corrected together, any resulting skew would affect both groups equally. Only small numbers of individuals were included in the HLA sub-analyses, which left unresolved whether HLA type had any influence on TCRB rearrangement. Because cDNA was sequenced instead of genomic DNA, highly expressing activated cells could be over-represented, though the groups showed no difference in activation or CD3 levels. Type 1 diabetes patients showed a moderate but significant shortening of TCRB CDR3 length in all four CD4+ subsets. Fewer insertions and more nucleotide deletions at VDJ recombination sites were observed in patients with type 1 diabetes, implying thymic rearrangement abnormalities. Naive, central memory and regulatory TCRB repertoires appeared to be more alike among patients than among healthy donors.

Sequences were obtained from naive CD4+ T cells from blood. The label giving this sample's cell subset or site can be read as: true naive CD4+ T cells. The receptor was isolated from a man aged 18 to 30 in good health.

The sequence in DNA is TGTGCCTGGCGCCTTCACACGGGACAGAGGAACACTGAAGCTTTCTTT. Translated, it gives CAWRLHTGQRNTEAFF. This receptor chain uses TRBV30 and TRBJ1-1, with 7 central nucleotides matching TRBD1. The CDR3 runs 16 amino acids, cysteine and phenylalanine included. Left in the record is the CDR3 DNA by itself, 48 bases read in frame from the first base. CDR1 and CDR2, per the germline V gene (reference sequence), are GTSNPN and SVGIG. V ends up 5 bases short and J 1 base short, with an unmatched junction base count of 13.